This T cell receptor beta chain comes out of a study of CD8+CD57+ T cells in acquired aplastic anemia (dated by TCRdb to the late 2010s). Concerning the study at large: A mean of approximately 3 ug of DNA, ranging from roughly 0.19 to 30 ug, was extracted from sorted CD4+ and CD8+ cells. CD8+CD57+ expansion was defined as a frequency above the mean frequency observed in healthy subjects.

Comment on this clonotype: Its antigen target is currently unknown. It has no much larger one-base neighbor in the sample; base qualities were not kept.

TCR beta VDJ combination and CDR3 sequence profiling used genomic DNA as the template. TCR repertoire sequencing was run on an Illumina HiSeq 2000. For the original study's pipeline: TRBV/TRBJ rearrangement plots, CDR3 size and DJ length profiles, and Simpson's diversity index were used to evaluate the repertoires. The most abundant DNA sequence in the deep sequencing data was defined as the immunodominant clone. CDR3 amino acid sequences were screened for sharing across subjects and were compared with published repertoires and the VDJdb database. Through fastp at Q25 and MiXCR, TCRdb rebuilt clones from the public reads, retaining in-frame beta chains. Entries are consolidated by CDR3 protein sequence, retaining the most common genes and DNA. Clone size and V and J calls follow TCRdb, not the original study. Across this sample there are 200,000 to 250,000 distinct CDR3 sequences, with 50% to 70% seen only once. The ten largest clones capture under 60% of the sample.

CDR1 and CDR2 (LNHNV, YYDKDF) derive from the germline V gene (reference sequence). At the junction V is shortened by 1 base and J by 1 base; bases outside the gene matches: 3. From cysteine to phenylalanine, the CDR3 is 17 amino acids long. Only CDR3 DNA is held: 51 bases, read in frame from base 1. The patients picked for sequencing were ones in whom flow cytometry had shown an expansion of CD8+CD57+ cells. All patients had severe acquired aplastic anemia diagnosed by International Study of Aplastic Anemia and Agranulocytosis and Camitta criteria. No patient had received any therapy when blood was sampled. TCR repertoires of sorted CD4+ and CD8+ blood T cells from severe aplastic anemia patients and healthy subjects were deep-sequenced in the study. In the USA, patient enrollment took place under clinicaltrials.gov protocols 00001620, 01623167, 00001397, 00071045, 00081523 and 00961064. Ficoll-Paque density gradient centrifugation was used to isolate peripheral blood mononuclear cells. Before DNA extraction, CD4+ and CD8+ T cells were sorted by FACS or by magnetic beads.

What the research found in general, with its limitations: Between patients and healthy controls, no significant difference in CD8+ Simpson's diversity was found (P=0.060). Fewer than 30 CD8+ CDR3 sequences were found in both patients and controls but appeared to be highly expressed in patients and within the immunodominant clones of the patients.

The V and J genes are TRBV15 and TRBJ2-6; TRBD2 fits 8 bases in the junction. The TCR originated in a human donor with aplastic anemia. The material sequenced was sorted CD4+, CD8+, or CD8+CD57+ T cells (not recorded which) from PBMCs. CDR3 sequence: CATSRAGGLSGANVLTF. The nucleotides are TGTGCCACCAGCAGAGCGGGGGGGCTATCTGGGGCCAACGTCCTGACTTTC.